This TCR beta chain is drawn from a study of cytomegalovirus exposure and HLA in healthy donors. Overall study: Out of 398 genotyped donors, about 81% belonged to the Caucasian-associated ancestry cluster. Notes on the study in general: Association with HLA alleles at 0.05 false discovery rate was found for 17,000 or so TCR beta sequences in a later analysis.

This clone was seen a handful of times. The antigen remains undetermined. PCR primers comprised 60 Vbeta and 13 Jbeta primers. The table came from immunoSEQ multiplex PCR; TCRdb's copy has only in-frame clones and leaves some out. The sample holds 85,000 to 95,000 clones, less than 10% seen once. This TCR was recovered from a man aged 45 to 65 in good health and CMV-seronegative. Sequencing used PBMCs.

The CDR3 reads CASRGGGETQYF. The CDR3 DNA sequence: TGTGCCAGCAGAGGGGGGGGAGAGACCCAGTACTTC. This chain joins TRBV2 and TRBJ2-5, with D possibly TRBD2 on 7 matching bases. The CDR3 length is 12 residues. Germline CDR1 reads SNHLY; CDR2 reads FYNNEI. Trimming left V 6 bases short and J 4 bases short, with 9 bases between.